Listed below are T cell receptor beta chains from one sample, sequenced in a study of shared clonotypes between healthy human individuals. The method was immunoSEQ multiplex PCR; TCRdb's version includes in-frame clones alone and lacks a portion of them. Here the sample spans 1.4 million to 1.5 million clones, 96% being singletons. Sequenced material: naive CD4+ T cells sorted from blood. All receptors come from a man aged 30 to 39 in good health. Each CDR3 is given with its conserved first and last residue. A D gene is named only where the DNA matches it firmly. Size is stated for part of the rows, as once, few or many counts, or as a class when the clone is expanded.

TRBJ2-1,TRBV27,NA,NA,CASSFAPDLGRQFF,TGTGCCAGCAGTTTTGCGCCGGACCTCGGACGGCAGTTCTTC
TRBJ2-3,TRBV5-4,NA,NA,CASSLAERVIDTDTQYF,TGTGCCAGCAGCTTGGCAGAGCGGGTAATAGACACAGATACGCAGTATTTT
TRBJ2-3,TRBV14,NA,NA,CASKRSGSTDTQYF,TGTGCCAGCAAAAGAAGCGGTAGCACAGATACGCAGTATTTT
TRBJ1-1,TRBV6-4,NA,NA,CATRDTEAFF,TGTGCCACCAGAGACACTGAAGCTTTCTTT
TRBJ2-7,TRBV5-1,NA,NA,CASSLSGYSYEQYF,TGCGCCAGCAGCTTGTCGGGGTATTCCTACGAGCAGTACTTC
TRBJ2-5,TRBV7-2,NA,NA,CASSLVVGSRETQYF,TGTGCCAGCAGCTTAGTCGTGGGGTCGCGGGAGACCCAGTACTTC
TRBJ2-1,TRBV11-2,NA,NA,CASSFLHGSIYNEQFF,TGTGCCAGCAGCTTCCTGCACGGGTCTATCTACAATGAGCAGTTCTTC
TRBJ2-7,TRBV29-1,NA,NA,CSVGSRDTYEQYF,TGCAGCGTTGGATCGCGGGACACCTACGAGCAGTACTTC
TRBJ2-1,TRBV6-7,NA,NA,CASRLTEGDNEQFF,TGTGCCAGCAGACTCACAGAGGGGGACAATGAGCAGTTCTTC
TRBJ1-2,TRBV5-8,NA,once,CASSLGGNYGYTF,TGTGCCAGCAGCTTGGGAGGGAACTATGGCTACACCTTC
TRBJ2-3,TRBV19,TRBD2,NA,CAVGLAGTDTQYF,TGTGCCGTGGGACTAGCGGGCACAGATACGCAGTATTTT
TRBJ1-1,TRBV28,NA,NA,CASSGSPGTEAFF,TGTGCCAGCAGTGGATCACCGGGCACTGAAGCTTTCTTT
TRBJ2-1,TRBV5-4,TRBD1,NA,CASSGRQGASYNEQFF,TGTGCCAGCAGCGGGCGGCAGGGGGCTTCCTACAATGAGCAGTTCTTC
TRBJ1-5,TRBV28,TRBD1,NA,CASREGQGNGQPQHF,TGTGCCAGCAGGGAGGGACAGGGGAACGGTCAGCCCCAGCATTTT
TRBJ2-7,TRBV27,NA,NA,CASSLIGLASEQYF,TGTGCCAGCAGTTTAATAGGGCTAGCGTCCGAGCAGTACTTC
TRBJ2-7,TRBV28,NA,NA,CASSLTSSVYEQYF,TGTGCCAGCAGTTTGACGTCTAGCGTCTACGAGCAGTACTTC
TRBJ2-5,TRBV29-1,TRBD1,NA,CSVLKQGPKETQYF,TGCAGCGTTCTCAAACAGGGGCCGAAAGAGACCCAGTACTTC
TRBJ2-7,TRBV11-3,TRBD2,NA,CASSFRGGEAYEQYF,TGTGCCAGCAGCTTTCGGGGAGGGGAAGCCTACGAGCAGTACTTC
TRBJ2-7,TRBV11-3,NA,once,CASSSWGRDDEQYF,TGTGCCAGCAGCTCATGGGGGCGGGATGACGAGCAGTACTTC
TRBJ2-3,TRBV21-1,NA,NA,CASITSTDTQYF,TGTGCCAGCATCACTAGCACAGATACGCAGTATTTT
TRBJ2-3,TRBV5-1,NA,NA,CASSSVGGGTDTQYF,TGCGCCAGCAGCTCCGTAGGGGGGGGCACAGATACGCAGTATTTT
TRBJ2-7,TRBV5-1,TRBD2,NA,CASSLVLGAGGPHEQYF,TGCGCCAGCAGCTTGGTGTTAGGAGCGGGAGGGCCACACGAGCAGTACTTC
TRBJ2-3,TRBV5-1,NA,NA,CASSPGHLTDTQYF,TGCGCCAGCAGCCCGGGACACCTAACAGATACGCAGTATTTT
TRBJ2-3,TRBV5-1,NA,NA,CASSLGQTTDTQYF,TGCGCCAGCAGCTTGGGTCAGACCACAGATACGCAGTATTTT
TRBJ1-4,TRBV18,NA,NA,CASSVSGTNEKLFF,TGTGCCAGCTCAGTGTCCGGGACTAATGAAAAACTGTTTTTT
TRBJ2-7,TRBV5-4,NA,NA,CASSSQGLAAEQYF,TGTGCCAGCAGCTCACAGGGCCTAGCTGCCGAGCAGTACTTC
TRBJ2-7,TRBV11-2,NA,NA,CASSLWGQTYEQYF,TGTGCCAGCAGCTTATGGGGGCAGACCTACGAGCAGTACTTC
TRBJ2-7,TRBV28,NA,NA,CASRAPRAFLYEQYF,TGTGCCAGCAGGGCCCCCAGGGCGTTCCTCTACGAGCAGTACTTC
TRBJ2-1,TRBV10-2,NA,NA,CASIGIADNEQFF,TGCGCCAGCATCGGAATAGCGGACAATGAGCAGTTCTTC
TRBJ2-1,TRBV6-5,NA,NA,CASSYVPVTYNEQFF,TGTGCCAGCAGTTACGTTCCAGTAACCTACAATGAGCAGTTCTTC
TRBJ2-7,TRBV6-5,NA,NA,CASSYSTGQREQYF,TGTGCCAGCAGTTACTCGACGGGGCAAAGGGAGCAGTACTTC
TRBJ2-7,TRBV7-2,NA,NA,CASSQHPGYEQYF,TGTGCCAGCAGTCAGCACCCCGGCTACGAGCAGTACTTC
TRBJ1-5,TRBV11-2,TRBD1,NA,CASSITTGANQPQHF,TGTGCCAGCAGCATAACAACAGGGGCCAATCAGCCCCAGCATTTT
TRBJ2-1,TRBV4-3,TRBD2,NA,CASSQGLAAYNEQFF,TGCGCCAGCAGCCAAGGTCTAGCGGCCTACAATGAGCAGTTCTTC
TRBJ2-7,TRBV9,NA,NA,CASSVFLLGTVRYEQYF,TGTGCCAGCAGCGTATTCTTGCTTGGGACGGTCCGATACGAGCAGTACTTC
TRBJ1-2,TRBV11-2,TRBD1,NA,CASSLVVRDRETGYTF,TGTGCCAGCAGCTTAGTAGTCCGGGACAGGGAGACTGGCTACACCTTC
TRBJ1-5,TRBV4-1,NA,NA,CASSQAVAGSNQPQHF,TGCGCCAGCAGCCAAGCCGTCGCCGGAAGCAATCAGCCCCAGCATTTT
TRBJ2-2,TRBV9,TRBD2,NA,CASSVESRLAGVTGELFF,TGTGCCAGCAGCGTAGAGTCTCGGCTAGCGGGAGTCACCGGGGAGCTGTTTTTT
TRBJ2-1,TRBV27,TRBD2,NA,CASSFLAGVSNEQFF,TGTGCCAGCAGCTTCCTAGCGGGAGTATCCAATGAGCAGTTCTTC
TRBJ1-3,TRBV7-6,NA,NA,CASSLDRQGRNTIYF,TGTGCCAGCAGCTTAGATCGGCAGGGCAGAAACACCATATATTTT
TRBJ2-2,TRBV9,TRBD2,NA,CASSVSGRNTGELFF,TGTGCCAGCAGCGTAAGCGGGAGAAACACCGGGGAGCTGTTTTTT
TRBJ2-1,TRBV27,NA,NA,CASSFYESGNNEQFF,TGTGCCAGCAGTTTTTACGAGTCAGGGAATAATGAGCAGTTCTTC
TRBJ2-7,TRBV5-4,TRBD1,NA,CASSPGDRYYEQYF,TGTGCCAGCAGCCCAGGGGACAGATACTACGAGCAGTACTTC
TRBJ2-2,TRBV9,TRBD1,NA,CASSVTGTGYTGELFF,TGTGCCAGCAGCGTAACCGGGACAGGGTACACCGGGGAGCTGTTTTTT
TRBJ2-2,TRBV10-1,TRBD1,NA,CASSETGGTGELFF,TGCGCCAGCAGTGAGACAGGGGGCACCGGGGAGCTGTTTTTT
TRBJ2-2,TRBV11-2,TRBD1,NA,CASSFGTVNTGELFF,TGTGCCAGCAGCTTCGGGACAGTGAACACCGGGGAGCTGTTTTTT
TRBJ2-1,TRBV19,NA,NA,CASTSVGNEQFF,TGTGCCAGTACCTCGGTCGGGAATGAGCAGTTCTTC
TRBJ2-1,TRBV6-4,TRBD1,NA,CASGTGAYNEQFF,TGTGCCAGCGGGACAGGGGCGTACAATGAGCAGTTCTTC
TRBJ1-2,TRBV7-9,NA,NA,CASSSRAGVGYGYTF,TGTGCCAGCAGCTCAAGGGCGGGGGTCGGCTATGGCTACACCTTC